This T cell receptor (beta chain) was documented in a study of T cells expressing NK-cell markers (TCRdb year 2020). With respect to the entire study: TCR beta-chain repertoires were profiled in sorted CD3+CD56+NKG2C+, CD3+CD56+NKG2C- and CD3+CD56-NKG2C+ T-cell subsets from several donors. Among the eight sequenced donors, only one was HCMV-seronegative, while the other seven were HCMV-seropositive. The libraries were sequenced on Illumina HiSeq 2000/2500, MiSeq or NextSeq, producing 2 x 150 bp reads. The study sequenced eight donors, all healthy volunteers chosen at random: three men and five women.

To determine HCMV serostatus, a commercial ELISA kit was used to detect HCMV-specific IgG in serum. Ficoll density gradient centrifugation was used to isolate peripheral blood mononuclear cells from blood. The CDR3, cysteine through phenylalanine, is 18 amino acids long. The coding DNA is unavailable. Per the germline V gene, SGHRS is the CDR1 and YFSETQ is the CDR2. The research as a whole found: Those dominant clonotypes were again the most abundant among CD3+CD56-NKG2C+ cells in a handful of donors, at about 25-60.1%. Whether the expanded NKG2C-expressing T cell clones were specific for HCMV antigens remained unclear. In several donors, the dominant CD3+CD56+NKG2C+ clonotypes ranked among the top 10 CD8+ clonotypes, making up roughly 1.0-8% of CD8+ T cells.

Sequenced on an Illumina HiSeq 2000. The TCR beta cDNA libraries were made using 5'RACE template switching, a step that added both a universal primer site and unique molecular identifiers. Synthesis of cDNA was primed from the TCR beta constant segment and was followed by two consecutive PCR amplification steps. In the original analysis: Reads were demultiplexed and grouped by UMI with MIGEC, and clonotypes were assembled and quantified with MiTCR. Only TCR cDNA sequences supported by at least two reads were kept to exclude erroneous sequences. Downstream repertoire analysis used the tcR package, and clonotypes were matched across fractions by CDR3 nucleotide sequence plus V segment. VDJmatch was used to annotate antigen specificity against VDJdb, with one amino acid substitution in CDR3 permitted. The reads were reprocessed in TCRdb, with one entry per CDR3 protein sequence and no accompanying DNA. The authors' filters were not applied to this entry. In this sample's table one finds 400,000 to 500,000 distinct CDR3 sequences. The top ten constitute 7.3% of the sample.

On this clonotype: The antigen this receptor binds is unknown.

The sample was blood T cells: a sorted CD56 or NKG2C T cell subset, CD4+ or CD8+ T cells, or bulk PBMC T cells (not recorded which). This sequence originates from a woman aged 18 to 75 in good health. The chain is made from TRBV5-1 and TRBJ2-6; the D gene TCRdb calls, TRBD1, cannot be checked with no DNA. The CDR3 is CASSLAWGIPSGANVLTF.